Following are 8 T cell receptor beta chains from one sample sequenced in a study of Ad26.COV2.S vaccination and SARS-CoV-2 variants. The data were produced by immunoSEQ multiplex PCR, yet TCRdb's version contains in-frame clones alone and is incomplete. The sample gives approximately 410,000 clones, 85% to 90% of which show up once; roughly 4% is in the top ten. Described treatment: roughly 18 received Ad26.COV2.S at low or high dose, single or two shots; roughly five received placebo; per-sample allocation not given. On day 63 after the first injection, vaccine and placebo recipients gave samples. Sequenced material: peripheral blood, taken in a trial of Ad26.COV2.S vaccine versus placebo. The receptors stem from a person aged 18 to 65 who received the Ad26.COV2.S COVID-19 vaccine or a placebo.

The rearrangement joins TRBV2 to TRBJ2-5, with D perhaps matching TRBD1 (6 bases). CDR3 size: 12 residues. Trimming took off 5 bases at V and 14 bases at J, with 18 bases between the two ends. Germline values: CDR1 SNHLY, CDR2 FYNNEI. CDR3 sequence (DNA): TGTGCCAGCAGTCCGGCAGGACGGGGACACTACTTC. Its protein product is CASSPAGRGHYF.

V usage is TRBV19 and J usage is TRBJ2-6, with D hard to call. This CDR3 has 17 amino acids. The ends were cut back, 5 bases at V and 0 bases at J, with 14 bases in the middle. The V gene's germline CDR1 is LNHDA and CDR2 SQIVND (reference sequence). CDR3 in DNA: TGTGCCAGTAGTCCGGCCCTCCTTTTCTCTGGGGCCAACGTCCTGACTTTC. It codes for CASSPALLFSGANVLTF.

The V and J genes are TRBV18 and TRBJ2-5; perhaps TRBD1 as D (6 bases). Germline loops: CDR1 KGHSH, CDR2 LQKENI. The germline V and J ends were trimmed by 3 bases and 4 bases, with 12 bases remaining between them. The CDR3 has 14 amino acids. CDR3 residues: CASSPSQQGETQYF. The CDR3 bases are TGTGCCAGCTCACCCTCCCAACAGGGAGAGACCCAGTACTTC.

The chain couples TRBV4-1 to TRBJ2-3; D call uncertain. Deletions cut 4 bases from V and 0 bases from J, with 14 bases between. Germline lookup yields CDR1 MGHRA and CDR2 YSYEKL. The CDR3 has 16 amino acids. Written as DNA, the CDR3 is TGCGCCAGCAGCCCGTACTTTCCTGTAAGCACAGATACGCAGTATTTT. It encodes CASSPYFPVSTDTQYF.

Here the CDR3 reads CASSLWGTSTDTQYF. For the CDR3, the DNA is TGTGCCAGCAGCTTATGGGGTACTAGCACAGATACGCAGTATTTT. The J gene is TRBJ2-3, the V gene TRBV7-2; D not resolved. V was pared by 2 bases and J by 0 bases, with 9 bases between. The CDR3 sequence is 15 residues long. Germline V lookup: CDR1 SGHTA, CDR2 FQGNSA.

This chain connects TRBV19 to TRBJ2-3, with D possibly TRBD2 on 5 matching bases. The CDR3 length is 13 residues. CDR1 and CDR2 (germline): LNHDA, SQIVND (reference sequence). Trimming removed 5 bases from V and 4 bases from J, with 10 bases in between. Here the CDR3 reads CASSYNGADTQYF. CDR3 nucleotide sequence: TGTGCCAGTAGTTACAACGGGGCAGATACGCAGTATTTT.

This clone has only one observation. The V gene is TRBV5-1, the J gene TRBJ2-6; the D gene is possibly TRBD1 (6 bases). Germline-derived CDR1 and CDR2 are SGHRS and YFSETQ. CDR3 length: 17 residues. V lost 4 bases and J 0 bases, leaving 14 bases between the germline ends. The CDR3 region is CASSVQTGASGANVLTF. CDR3 sequence (DNA): TGCGCCAGCAGCGTCCAGACAGGTGCCTCTGGGGCCAACGTCCTGACTTTC.

This clone appeared a single time. The chain has TRBV4-1 and TRBJ1-5; 7 bases agree with TRBD1. CDR1 MGHRA and CDR2 YSYEKL come from the germline V gene. This CDR3 comprises 16 residues. V shed 0 bases and J 4 bases; nucleotides not matched to a gene: 6. DNA of the CDR3: TGCGCCAGCAGCCAAGACGACAGGGAGGTGAATCAGCCCCAGCATTTT. Residues: CASSQDDREVNQPQHF.